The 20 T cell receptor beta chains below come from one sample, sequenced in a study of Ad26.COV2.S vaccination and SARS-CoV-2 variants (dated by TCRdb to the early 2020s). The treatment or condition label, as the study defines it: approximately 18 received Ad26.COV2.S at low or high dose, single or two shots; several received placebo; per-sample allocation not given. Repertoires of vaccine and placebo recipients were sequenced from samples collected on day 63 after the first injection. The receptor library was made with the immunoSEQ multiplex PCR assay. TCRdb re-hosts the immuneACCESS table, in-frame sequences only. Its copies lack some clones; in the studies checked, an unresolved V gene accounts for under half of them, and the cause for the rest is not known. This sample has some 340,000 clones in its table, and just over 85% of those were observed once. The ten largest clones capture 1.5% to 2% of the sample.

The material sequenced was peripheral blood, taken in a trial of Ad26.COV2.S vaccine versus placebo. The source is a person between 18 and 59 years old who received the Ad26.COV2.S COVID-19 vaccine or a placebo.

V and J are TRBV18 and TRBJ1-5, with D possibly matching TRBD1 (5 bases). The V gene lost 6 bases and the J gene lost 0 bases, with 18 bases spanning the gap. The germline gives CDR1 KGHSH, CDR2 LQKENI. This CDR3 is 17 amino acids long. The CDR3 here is CASSGDLQTDSNQPQHF. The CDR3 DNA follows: TGTGCCAGCTCGGGGGACTTGCAGACCGATAGCAATCAGCCCCAGCATTTT. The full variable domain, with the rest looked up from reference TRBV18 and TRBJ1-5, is NAGVMQNPRHLVRRRGQEARLRCSPMKGHSHVYWYRQLPEEGLKFMVYLQKENIIDESGMPKERFSAEFPKEGPSILRIQQVVRGDSAAYFCASSGDLQTDSNQPQHFGDGTRLSIL.

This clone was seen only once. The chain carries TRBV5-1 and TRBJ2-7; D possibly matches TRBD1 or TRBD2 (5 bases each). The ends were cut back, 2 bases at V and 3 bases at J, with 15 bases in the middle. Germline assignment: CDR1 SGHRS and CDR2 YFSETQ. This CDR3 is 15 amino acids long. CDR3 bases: TGCGCCAGCAGCTTCATTGCAGGGACGGACTACGAGCAGTACTTC. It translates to CASSFIAGTDYEQYF. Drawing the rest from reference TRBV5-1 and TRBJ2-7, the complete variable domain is KAGVTQTPRYLIKTRGQQVTLSCSPISGHRSVSWYQQTPGQGLQFLFEYFSETQRNKGNFPGRFSGRQFSNSRSEMNVSTLELGDSALYLCASSFIAGTDYEQYFGPGTRLTVT.

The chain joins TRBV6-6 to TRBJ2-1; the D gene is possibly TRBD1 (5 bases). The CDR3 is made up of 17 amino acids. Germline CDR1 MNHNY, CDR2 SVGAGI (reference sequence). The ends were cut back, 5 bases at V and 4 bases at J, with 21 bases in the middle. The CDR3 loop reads CASSPIPSGPGYNEQFF. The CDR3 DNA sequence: TGTGCCAGCAGTCCCATCCCCTCAGGGCCGGGTTACAATGAGCAGTTCTTC.

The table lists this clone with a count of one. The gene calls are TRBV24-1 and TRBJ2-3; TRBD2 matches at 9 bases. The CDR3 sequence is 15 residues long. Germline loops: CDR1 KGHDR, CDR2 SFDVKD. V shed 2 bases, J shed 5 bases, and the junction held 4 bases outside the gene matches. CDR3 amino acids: CATSDSAGGGDTQYF. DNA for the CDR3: TGTGCCACCAGTGATTCCGCGGGAGGGGGAGATACGCAGTATTTT.

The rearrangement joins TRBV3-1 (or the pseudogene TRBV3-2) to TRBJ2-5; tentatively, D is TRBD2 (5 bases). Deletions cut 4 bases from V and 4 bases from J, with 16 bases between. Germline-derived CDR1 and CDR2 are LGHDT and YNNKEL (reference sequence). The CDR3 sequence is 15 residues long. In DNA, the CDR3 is TGTGCCAGCAGCCCCCGGGCACGGGGAACAGAGACCCAGTACTTC. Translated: CASSPRARGTETQYF.

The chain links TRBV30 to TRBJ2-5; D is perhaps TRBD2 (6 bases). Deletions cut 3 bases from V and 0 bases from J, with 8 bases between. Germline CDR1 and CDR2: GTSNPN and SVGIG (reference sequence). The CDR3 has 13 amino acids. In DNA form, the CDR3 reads TGTGCCTGGAGGGGACTCCACCAAGAGACCCAGTACTTC. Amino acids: CAWRGLHQETQYF.

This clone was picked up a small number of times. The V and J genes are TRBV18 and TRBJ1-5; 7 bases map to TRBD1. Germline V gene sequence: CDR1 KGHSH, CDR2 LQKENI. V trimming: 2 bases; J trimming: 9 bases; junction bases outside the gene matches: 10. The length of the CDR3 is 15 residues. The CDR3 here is CASSPNGQVIGPQHF. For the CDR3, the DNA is TGTGCCAGCTCACCAAACGGACAGGTGATTGGGCCCCAGCATTTT.

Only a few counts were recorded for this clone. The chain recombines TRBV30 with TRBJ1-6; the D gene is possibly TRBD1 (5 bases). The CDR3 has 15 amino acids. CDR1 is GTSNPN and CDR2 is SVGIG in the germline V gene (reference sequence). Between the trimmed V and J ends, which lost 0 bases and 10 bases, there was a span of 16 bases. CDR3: CAWSVGVPLSSPLHF. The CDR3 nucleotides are TGTGCCTGGAGTGTGGGGGTCCCACTTTCATCACCCCTCCACTTT.

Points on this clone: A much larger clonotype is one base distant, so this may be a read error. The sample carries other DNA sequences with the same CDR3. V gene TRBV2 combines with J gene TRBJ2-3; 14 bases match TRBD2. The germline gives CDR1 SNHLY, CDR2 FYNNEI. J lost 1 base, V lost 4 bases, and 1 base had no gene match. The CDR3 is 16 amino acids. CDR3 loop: CASSAGLAGGTDTQYF. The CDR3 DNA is TGTGCCAGCAGTGCGGGACTAGCGGGGGGCACAGATACGCAGTATTTT.

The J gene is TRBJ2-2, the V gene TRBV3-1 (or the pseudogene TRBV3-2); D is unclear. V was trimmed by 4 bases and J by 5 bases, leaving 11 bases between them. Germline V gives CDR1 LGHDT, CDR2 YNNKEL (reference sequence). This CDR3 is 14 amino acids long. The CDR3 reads CASSPLLGTGELFF. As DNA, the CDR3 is TGTGCCAGCAGCCCTCTCTTGGGAACCGGGGAGCTGTTTTTT.

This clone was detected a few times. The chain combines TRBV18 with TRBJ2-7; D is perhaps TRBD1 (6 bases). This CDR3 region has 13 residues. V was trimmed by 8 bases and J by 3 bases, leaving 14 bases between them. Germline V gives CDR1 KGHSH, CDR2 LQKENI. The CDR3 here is CASTGQNYYEQYF. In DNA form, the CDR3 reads TGTGCCAGCACTGGACAGAACTACTACGAGCAGTACTTC. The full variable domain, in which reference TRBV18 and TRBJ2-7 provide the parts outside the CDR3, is NAGVMQNPRHLVRRRGQEARLRCSPMKGHSHVYWYRQLPEEGLKFMVYLQKENIIDESGMPKERFSAEFPKEGPSILRIQQVVRGDSAAYFCASTGQNYYEQYFGPGTRLTVT.

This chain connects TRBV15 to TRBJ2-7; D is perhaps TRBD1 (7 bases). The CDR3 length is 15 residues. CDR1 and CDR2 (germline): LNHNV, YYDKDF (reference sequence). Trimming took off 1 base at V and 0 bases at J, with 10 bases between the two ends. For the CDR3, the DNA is TGTGCCACCAGCAGAGGCGGGACAGCCTCCTACGAGCAGTACTTC. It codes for CATSRGGTASYEQYF.

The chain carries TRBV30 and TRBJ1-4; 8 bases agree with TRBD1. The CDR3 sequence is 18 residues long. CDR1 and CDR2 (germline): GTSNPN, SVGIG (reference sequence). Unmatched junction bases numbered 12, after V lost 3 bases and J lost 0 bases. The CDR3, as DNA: TGTGCCTGGAGCGGACCGGGACAGGCGATATCAACTAATGAAAAACTGTTTTTT. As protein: CAWSGPGQAISTNEKLFF.

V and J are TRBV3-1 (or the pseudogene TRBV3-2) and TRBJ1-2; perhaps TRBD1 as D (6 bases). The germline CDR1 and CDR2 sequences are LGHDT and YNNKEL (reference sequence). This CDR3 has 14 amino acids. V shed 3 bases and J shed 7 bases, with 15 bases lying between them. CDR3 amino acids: CASSQKAGAVGYTF. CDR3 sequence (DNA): TGTGCCAGCAGCCAGAAAGCGGGGGCAGTTGGCTACACCTTC.

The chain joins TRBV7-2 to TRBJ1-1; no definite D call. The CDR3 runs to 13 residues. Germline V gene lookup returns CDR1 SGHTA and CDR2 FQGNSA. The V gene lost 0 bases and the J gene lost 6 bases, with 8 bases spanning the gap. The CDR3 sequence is CASSLAERSEAFF. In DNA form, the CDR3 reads TGTGCCAGCAGCTTAGCAGAGAGATCTGAAGCTTTCTTT.

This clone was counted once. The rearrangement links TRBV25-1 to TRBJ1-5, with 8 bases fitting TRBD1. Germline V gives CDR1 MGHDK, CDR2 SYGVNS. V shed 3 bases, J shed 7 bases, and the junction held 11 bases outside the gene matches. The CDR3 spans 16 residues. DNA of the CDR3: TGTGCCAGCAGTGATGATCAGGGGGCGCTTGACCAGCCCCAGCATTTT. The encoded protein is CASSDDQGALDQPQHF.

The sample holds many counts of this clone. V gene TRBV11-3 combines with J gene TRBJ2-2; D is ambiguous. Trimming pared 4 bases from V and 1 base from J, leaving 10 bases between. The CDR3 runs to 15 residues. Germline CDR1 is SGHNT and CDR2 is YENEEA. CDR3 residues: CASSSSWENTGELFF. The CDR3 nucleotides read TGTGCCAGCAGCTCCTCCTGGGAGAACACCGGGGAGCTGTTTTTT.

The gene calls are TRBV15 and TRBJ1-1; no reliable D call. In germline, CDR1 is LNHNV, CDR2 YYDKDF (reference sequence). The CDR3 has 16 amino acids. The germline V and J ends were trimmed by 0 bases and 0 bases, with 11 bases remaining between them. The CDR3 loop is CATSRDRLRMNTEAFF. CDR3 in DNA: TGTGCCACCAGCAGAGATCGGCTGCGTATGAACACTGAAGCTTTCTTT.

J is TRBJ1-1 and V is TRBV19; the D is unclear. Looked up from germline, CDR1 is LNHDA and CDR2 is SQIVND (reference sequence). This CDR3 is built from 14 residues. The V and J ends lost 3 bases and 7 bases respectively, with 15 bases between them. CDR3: CASSIDRGYYEAFF. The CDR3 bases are TGTGCCAGTAGTATTGATCGGGGTTATTATGAAGCTTTCTTT.

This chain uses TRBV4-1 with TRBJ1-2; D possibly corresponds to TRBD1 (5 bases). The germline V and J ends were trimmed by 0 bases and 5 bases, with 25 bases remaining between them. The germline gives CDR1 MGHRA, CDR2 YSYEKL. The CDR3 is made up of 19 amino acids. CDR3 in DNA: TGCGCCAGCAGCCAAGATCAGGGCAGGCGGATAGGGATTCTTTATGGCTACACCTTC. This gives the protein CASSQDQGRRIGILYGYTF.